This T cell receptor beta chain was recorded in a study of tumor-infiltrating lymphocytes in primary liver carcinoma. The study's findings and limits: Between tumor regions, pairs overlapped more than tumor-adjacent and tumor-blood pairs did. Tumor specimens were characterized by a significantly higher top-250-clone fraction than blood (p = 0.039).

Priming with a constant-region primer yielded TCR beta cDNA from roughly 0.45 ug total RNA. Each TCR beta library was derived from three nested multiplex PCR rounds that employed slightly modified ARM-PCR. PCR rounds one and two used TRBV1-TRBV30 forward primers with a C-beta reverse primer for 10 cycles each. TCRdb independently ran MiXCR on the multiplex PCR reads; one entry per CDR3 protein. The repertoire holds roughly 120,000 distinct CDR3 sequences, 55% to 75% seen once, with around 9.3% in the top ten. This clonotype appeared many times. Its specificity is unknown. Per the germline V gene, CDR1 is MNHEY and CDR2 is SVGAGI. The CDR3 spans 19 residues. V was pared by 6 bases and J by 2 bases, with 16 bases of the junction left unmatched. Starting material for RNA and DNA co-extraction consisted of roughly 17-31 mg of unsorted bulk tissue. Every tumor yielded five separate sampled regions.

The rearrangement joins TRBV6-5 to TRBJ1-2; 12 nucleotides agree with TRBD1. This clonotype was sampled from a woman aged 60-75 years with primary liver carcinoma and hepatitis B virus infection. Sequencing was performed on liver tumor tissue from sampling region 1. The subset is: tumor region T1, superior pole. The CDR3 spells CASRPWGQGARGMNYGYTF. Written as DNA, the CDR3 is TGTGCCAGCAGACCCTGGGGACAGGGGGCGCGAGGGATGAACTATGGCTACACCTTC.